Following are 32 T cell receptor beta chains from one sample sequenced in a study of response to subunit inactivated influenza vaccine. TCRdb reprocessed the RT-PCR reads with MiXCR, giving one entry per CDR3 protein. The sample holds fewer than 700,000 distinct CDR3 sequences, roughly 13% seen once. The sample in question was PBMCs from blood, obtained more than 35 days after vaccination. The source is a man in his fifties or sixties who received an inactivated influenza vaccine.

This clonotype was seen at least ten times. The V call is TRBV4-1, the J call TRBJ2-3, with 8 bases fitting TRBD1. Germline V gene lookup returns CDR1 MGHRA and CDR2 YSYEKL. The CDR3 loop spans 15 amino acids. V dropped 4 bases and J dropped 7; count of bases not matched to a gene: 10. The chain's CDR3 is CASSLRTGQGNTQYF. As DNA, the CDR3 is TGCGCCAGCAGCCTGCGGACAGGGCAGGGGAATACGCAGTATTTT.

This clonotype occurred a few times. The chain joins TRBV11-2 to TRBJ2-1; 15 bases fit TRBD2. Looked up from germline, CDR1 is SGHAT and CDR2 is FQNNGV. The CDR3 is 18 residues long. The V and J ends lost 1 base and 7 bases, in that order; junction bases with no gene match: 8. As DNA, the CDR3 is TGTGCCAGCAGCTTAGTAGGAGGACTAGCGGGAGGGACGAATGAGCAGTTCTTC. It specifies CASSLVGGLAGGTNEQFF.

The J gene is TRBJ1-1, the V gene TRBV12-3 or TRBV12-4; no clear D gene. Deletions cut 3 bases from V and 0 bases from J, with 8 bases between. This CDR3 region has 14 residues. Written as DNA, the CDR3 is TGTGCCAGCAGTTTGACGAGTATGAACACTGAAGCTTTCTTT. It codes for CASSLTSMNTEAFF.

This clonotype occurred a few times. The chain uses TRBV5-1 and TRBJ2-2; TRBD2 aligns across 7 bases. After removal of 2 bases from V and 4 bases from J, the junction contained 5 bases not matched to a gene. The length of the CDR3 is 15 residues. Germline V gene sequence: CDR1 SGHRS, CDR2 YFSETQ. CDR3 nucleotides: TGCGCCAGCAGCTTTGCTAGCGGAACCACCGGGGAGCTGTTTTTT. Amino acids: CASSFASGTTGELFF.

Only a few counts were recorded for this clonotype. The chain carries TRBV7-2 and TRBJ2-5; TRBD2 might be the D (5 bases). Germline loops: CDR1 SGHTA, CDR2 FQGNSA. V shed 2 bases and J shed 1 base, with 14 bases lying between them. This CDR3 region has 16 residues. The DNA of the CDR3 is TGTGCCAGCAGCTTACATCACCGGGATCCCCAAGAGACCCAGTACTTC. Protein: CASSLHHRDPQETQYF.

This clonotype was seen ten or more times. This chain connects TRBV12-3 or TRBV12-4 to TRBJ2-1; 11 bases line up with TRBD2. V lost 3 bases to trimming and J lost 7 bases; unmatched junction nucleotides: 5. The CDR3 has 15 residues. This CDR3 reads CASSLGLAEGNEQFF. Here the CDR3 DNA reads TGTGCCAGCAGTTTGGGACTAGCGGAGGGAAATGAGCAGTTCTTC.

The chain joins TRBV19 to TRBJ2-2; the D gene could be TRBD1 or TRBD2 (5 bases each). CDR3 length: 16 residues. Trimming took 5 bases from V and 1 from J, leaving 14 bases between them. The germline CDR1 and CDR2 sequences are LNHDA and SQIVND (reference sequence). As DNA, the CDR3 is TGTGCCAGTAGTCCCCTGGGACGGCTGAACACCGGGGAGCTGTTTTTT. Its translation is CASSPLGRLNTGELFF. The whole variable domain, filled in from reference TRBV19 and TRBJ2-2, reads DGGITQSPKYLFRKEGQNVTLSCEQNLNHDAMYWYRQDPGQGLRLIYYSQIVNDFQKGDIAEGYSVSREKKESFPLTVTSAQKNPTAFYLCASSPLGRLNTGELFFGEGSRLTVL.

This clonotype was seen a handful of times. CDR3 nucleotides: TGTGCCAGCAAGAGGGGGACCAAACAACCCCTCCACTTT. Translating it yields CASKRGTKQPLHF. This sequence joins TRBV2 and TRBJ1-6, with a possible D match to TRBD1 (6 bases). The germline V gene has CDR1 SNHLY and CDR2 FYNNEI. The CDR3 is made up of 13 amino acids. V dropped 7 bases and J dropped 12 bases, with 16 bases sitting between them.

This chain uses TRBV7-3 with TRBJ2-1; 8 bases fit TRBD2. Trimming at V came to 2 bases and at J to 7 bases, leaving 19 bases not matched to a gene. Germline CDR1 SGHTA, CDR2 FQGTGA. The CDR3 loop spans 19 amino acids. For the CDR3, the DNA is TGTGCCAGCAGCTTACGGGGGGGTGGCACGCGGGGCCCCCGGAATGAGCAGTTCTTC. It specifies CASSLRGGGTRGPRNEQFF.

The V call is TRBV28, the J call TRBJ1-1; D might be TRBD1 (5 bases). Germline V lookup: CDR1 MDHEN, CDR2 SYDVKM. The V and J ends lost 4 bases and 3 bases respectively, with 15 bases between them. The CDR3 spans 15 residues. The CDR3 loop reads CASSSSVGAYTEAFF. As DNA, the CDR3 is TGTGCCAGCAGTTCATCTGTAGGGGCTTACACTGAAGCTTTCTTT.

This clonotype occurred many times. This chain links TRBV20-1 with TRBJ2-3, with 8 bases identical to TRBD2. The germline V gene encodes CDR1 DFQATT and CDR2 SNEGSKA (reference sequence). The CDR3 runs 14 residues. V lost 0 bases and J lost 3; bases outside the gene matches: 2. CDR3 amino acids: CSARDGRGTDTQYF. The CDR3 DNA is TGCAGTGCTAGAGACGGGAGGGGGACAGATACGCAGTATTTT.

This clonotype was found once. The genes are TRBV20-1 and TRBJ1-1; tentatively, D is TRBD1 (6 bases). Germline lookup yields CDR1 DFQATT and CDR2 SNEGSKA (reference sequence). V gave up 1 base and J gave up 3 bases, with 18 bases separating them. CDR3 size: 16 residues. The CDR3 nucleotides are TGCAGTGCTAGAGTAAACAGGGCAGGGCTTGACACTGAAGCTTTCTTT. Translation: CSARVNRAGLDTEAFF.

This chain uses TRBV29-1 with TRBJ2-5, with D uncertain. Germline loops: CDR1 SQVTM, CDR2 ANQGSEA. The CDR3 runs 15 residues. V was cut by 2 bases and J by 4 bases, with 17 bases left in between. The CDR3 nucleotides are TGCAGCGTTGAACCACTCGACCAGGTGGGAGAGACCCAGTACTTC. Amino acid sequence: CSVEPLDQVGETQYF.

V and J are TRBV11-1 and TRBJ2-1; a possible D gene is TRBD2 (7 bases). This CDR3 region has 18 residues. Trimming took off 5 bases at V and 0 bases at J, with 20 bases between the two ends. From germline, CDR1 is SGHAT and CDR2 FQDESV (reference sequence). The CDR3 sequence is CASSPPRGASVSYNEQFF. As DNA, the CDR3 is TGTGCCAGCAGCCCGCCCCGGGGGGCTTCAGTCTCCTACAATGAGCAGTTCTTC.

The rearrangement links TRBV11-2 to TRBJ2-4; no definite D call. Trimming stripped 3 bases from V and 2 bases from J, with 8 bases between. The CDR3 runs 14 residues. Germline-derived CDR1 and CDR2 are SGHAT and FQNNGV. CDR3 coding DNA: TGTGCCAGCAGCTTGAGCATCTCCAAAAACATTCAGTACTTC. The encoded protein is CASSLSISKNIQYF. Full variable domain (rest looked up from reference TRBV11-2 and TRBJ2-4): EAGVAQSPRYKIIEKRQSVAFWCNPISGHATLYWYQQILGQGPKLLIQFQNNGVVDDSQLPKDRFSAERLKGVDSTLKIQPAKLEDSAVYLCASSLSISKNIQYFGAGTRLSVL.

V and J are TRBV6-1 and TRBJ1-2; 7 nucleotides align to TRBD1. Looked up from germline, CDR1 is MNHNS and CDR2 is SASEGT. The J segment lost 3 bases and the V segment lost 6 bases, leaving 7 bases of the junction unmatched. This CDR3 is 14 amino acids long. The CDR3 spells CASSSGTDYYGYTF. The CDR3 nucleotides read TGTGCCAGCAGCTCCGGGACAGACTACTATGGCTACACCTTC.

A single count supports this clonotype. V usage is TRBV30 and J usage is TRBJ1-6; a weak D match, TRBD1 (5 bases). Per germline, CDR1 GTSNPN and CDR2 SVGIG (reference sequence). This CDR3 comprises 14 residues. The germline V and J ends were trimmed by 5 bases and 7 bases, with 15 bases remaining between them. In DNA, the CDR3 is TGTGCCTGGTCGACCAGGGTGACGAATTCACCCCTCCACTTT. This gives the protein CAWSTRVTNSPLHF.

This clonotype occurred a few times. The CDR3 spells CASSPSWTGAYQPQHF. Written as DNA, the CDR3 is TGTGCCAGCAGTCCCTCCTGGACAGGGGCATATCAGCCCCAGCATTTT. The rearrangement joins TRBV12-3 or TRBV12-4 to TRBJ1-5; 9 positions match TRBD1. The CDR3 consists of 16 residues. The J segment lost 5 bases and the V segment lost 5 bases, leaving 10 bases of the junction unmatched.

CDR3 sequence: CASSQDPFPGNYGYTF. CDR3 sequence (DNA): TGCGCCAGCAGCCAGGACCCGTTTCCGGGGAACTATGGCTACACCTTC. The rearrangement links TRBV4-3 to TRBJ1-2; D uncertain. The CDR3 covers 16 residues. Germline CDR1 is LGHNA and CDR2 is YSLEER. V was clipped by 3 bases and J by 2 bases, with 16 bases between them.

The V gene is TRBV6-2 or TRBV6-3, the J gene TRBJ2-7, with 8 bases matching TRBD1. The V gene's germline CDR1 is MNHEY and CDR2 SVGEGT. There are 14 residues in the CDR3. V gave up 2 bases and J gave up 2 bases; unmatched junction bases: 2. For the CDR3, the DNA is TGTGCCAGCAGTTACGCAGGGGGCCCCTACGAGCAGTACTTC. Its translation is CASSYAGGPYEQYF.

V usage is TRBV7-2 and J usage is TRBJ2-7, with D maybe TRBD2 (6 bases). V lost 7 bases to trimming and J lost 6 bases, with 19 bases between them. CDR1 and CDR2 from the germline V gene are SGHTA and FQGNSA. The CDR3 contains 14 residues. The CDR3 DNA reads TGTGCCAGCATCCCCTTCGCGCGGGAAGGCGAGCAGTACTTC. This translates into CASIPFAREGEQYF. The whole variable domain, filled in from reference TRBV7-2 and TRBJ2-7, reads GAGVSQSPSNKVTEKGKDVELRCDPISGHTALYWYRQSLGQGLEFLIYFQGNSAPDKSGLPSDRFSAERTGGSVSTLTIQRTQQEDSAVYLCASIPFAREGEQYFGPGTRLTVT.

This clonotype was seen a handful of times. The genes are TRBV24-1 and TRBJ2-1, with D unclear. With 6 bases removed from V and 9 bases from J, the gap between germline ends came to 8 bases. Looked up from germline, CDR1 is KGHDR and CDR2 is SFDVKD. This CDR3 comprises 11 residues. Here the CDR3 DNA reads TGTGCCACCAGTAGCTTGATTGAGCAGTTCTTC. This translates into CATSSLIEQFF.

CDR3 in DNA: TGTGCCAGCAGCGCCCGGGACTTTGGTTTGTACGGGGAGCTGTTTTTT. It translates to CASSARDFGLYGELFF. V and J are TRBV9 and TRBJ2-2; a weak D match, TRBD2 (6 bases). V lost 3 bases, J lost 7 bases, and 19 bases lay in between. Germline V gene data show CDR1 as SGDLS and CDR2 as YYNGEE. This CDR3 is 16 amino acids long.

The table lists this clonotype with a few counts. CDR3 coding DNA: TGTGCCAGCAGCCCAAGTTTCACCGGGGAGCTGTTTTTT. Its translation: CASSPSFTGELFF. The chain has TRBV7-9 and TRBJ2-2; D is ambiguous. The CDR3 sequence is 13 residues long. The germline V and J ends were trimmed by 5 bases and 4 bases, with 8 bases remaining between them. Looked up from germline, CDR1 is SEHNR and CDR2 is FQNEAQ (reference sequence).

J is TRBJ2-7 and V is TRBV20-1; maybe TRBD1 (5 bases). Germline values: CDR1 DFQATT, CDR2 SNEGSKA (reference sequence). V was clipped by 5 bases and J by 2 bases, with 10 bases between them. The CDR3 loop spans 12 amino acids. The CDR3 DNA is TGCAGTGCTTCGAAGGGGACCTACGAGCAGTACTTC. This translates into CSASKGTYEQYF.

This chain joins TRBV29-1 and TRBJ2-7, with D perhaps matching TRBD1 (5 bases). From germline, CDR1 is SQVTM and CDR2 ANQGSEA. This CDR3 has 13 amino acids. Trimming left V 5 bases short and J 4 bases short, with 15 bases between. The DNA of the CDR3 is TGCAGCGTTAAGATCGGACATTTTTACGAGCAGTACTTC. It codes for CSVKIGHFYEQYF.

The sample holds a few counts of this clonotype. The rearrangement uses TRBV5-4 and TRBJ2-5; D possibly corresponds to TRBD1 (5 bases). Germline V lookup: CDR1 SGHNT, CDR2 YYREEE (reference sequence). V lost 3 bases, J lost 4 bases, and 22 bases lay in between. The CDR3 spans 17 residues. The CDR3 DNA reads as TGTGCCAGCAGCTCCACCTCCGGTTCAGGGATAGGAGAGACCCAGTACTTC. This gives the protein CASSSTSGSGIGETQYF.

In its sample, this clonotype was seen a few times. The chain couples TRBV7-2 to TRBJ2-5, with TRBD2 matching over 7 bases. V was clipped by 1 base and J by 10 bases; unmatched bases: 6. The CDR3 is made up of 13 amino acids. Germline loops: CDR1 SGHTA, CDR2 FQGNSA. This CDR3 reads CASSLGLAAGQYF. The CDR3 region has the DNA TGTGCCAGCAGCTTAGGGCTAGCGGCCGGCCAGTACTTC.

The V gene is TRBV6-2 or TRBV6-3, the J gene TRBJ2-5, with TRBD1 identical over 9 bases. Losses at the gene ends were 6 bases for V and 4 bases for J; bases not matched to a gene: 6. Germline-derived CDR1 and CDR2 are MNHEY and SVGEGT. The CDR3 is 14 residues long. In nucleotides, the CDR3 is TGTGCCAGCAGCCAATGGACAGGGGTAGAGACCCAGTACTTC. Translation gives CASSQWTGVETQYF.

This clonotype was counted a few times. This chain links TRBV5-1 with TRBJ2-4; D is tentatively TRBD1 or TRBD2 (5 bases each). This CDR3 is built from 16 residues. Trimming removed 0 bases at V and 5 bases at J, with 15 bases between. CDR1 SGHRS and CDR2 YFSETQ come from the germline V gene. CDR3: CASSLAGPRFENIQYF. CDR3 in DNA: TGCGCCAGCAGCTTGGCGGGGCCAAGGTTCGAAAACATTCAGTACTTC.

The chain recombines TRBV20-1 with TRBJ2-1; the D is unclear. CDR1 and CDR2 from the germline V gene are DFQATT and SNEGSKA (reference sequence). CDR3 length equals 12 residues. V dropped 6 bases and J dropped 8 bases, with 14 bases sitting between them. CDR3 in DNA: TGCAGTGCCCCCCGCCCGTTCGATGAGCAGTTCTTC. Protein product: CSAPRPFDEQFF.

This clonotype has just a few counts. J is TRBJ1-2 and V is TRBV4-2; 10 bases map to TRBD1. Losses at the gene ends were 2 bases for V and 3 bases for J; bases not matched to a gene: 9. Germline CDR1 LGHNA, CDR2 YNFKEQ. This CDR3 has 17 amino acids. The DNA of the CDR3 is TGTGCCAGCAGCCAAAATCTCGGGACAGGGGAGGACTATGGCTACACCTTC. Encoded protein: CASSQNLGTGEDYGYTF.